This section outlines one T cell receptor (beta chain) sequence together with its context. This sample stems from a study of shared clonotypes between healthy human individuals. All of the donors resided in Nashville, Tennessee, and each was a Caucasian adult. Unmatched junction bases numbered 9, after V lost 4 bases and J lost 7 bases. The CDR3 is 15 amino acids. Germline loops: CDR1 SGHNT, CDR2 YYREEE (reference sequence). Per the original data handling: ImmunoSEQ junction-only sequences lacked quality scores, so their filtering differed. The repertoire was sequenced with immunoSEQ multiplex PCR; TCRdb's copy has only in-frame clones and lacks some. Clone size and V and J calls were adopted from that table, with D and trimming inferred from the DNA. The table includes approximately 460,000 clones, more than 70% detected once.

The sample comprised PBMCs. The chain recombines TRBV5-4 with TRBJ2-1, with 9 bases identical to TRBD2. This sequence was found in a woman aged 40 to 49 in good health. Some clones in this sample may be carry-over from other donors' samples. The CDR3 nucleotides are TGTGCCAGCAGCACGTTAGCGGGAGTGGTTAATGAGCAGTTCTTC. Protein sequence: CASSTLAGVVNEQFF.